This TCR beta chain stems from a study of blood T cell repertoires in COVID-19. Trimming removed 4 bases from V and 6 bases from J; junction bases left unmatched: 9. The germline V gene encodes CDR1 SGHTA and CDR2 FQGNSA. CDR3 length: 15 amino acids. The protocol was immunoSEQ multiplex PCR, while the TCRdb copy is restricted to in-frame clones and leaves out a portion. In the table there are more than 300,000 clones, approximately 87% of which are singletons. Followed longitudinally, the Seattle patients had been enrolled during active infection. This chain uses TRBV7-2 with TRBJ2-3; 8 bases are a match to TRBD2. This clonotype was obtained from a woman between 45 and 60 years old with COVID-19, enrolled during active disease. Specimen: peripheral blood. CDR3: CASSSSGRGVDTQYF. In nucleotides, the CDR3 is TGTGCCAGCAGCTCCAGCGGGAGAGGTGTCGATACGCAGTATTTT.